This note documents a single T cell receptor (beta chain) sequence. Its antigen is unknown. Germline V gene lookup returns CDR1 MNHNS and CDR2 SASEGT. The CDR3 sequence is 14 residues long. Deletions cut 6 bases from V and 7 bases from J, with 17 bases between. These data are taken from a study of vaccination and CD4 T cells after COVID-19. The Oncomine TCR Beta short-read assay sequenced DNA from cultured CD4+ T cells. MiXCR was run by TCRdb on the PCR reads, yielding one entry per CDR3 protein. Among roughly 3,500 distinct CDR3 sequences listed, roughly 44% were seen once. Study results and caveats: Spike mono-reactivity marked 304 of 307 vaccine-specific clones in convalescent patients. Post-vaccination reactive clonotypes (median 38) did not differ significantly from post-infection (around 19).

The sample's treatment: approximately nine-day PBMC culture with coronavirus spike peptide pools or control peptides (ViraFEST assay). This sequence originates from a human donor who had recovered from COVID-19. The sample comprised CD4+ T cells from blood, cultured in vitro. The chain joins TRBV6-1 to TRBJ2-3; D uncertain. In DNA form, the CDR3 reads TGTGCCAGCAGGTTGTTGTCCTCTTTCAATACGCAGTATTTT. This translates into CASRLLSSFNTQYF.